Listed below are T cell receptor beta chains from one sample, sequenced in a study of somatic mutations in cytotoxic T cells in rheumatoid arthritis. Assay used: immunoSEQ multiplex PCR; TCRdb lists only in-frame clones, some missing. The sample has some 40,000 clones, about 80% seen once. What was sequenced was CD8+ T cells sorted from blood. The receptor set was obtained from a man aged 35 to 55 in good health. Both conserved end residues are part of each CDR3. The D gene is left open where the match is weak. Clone size is given for some rows only: seen once, a few or many times, or a class if the clone is expanded.

d_gene	abundance	v_gene	j_gene	CDR3nt	CDR3aa
TRBD1	.	TRBV6-5	TRBJ2-7	TGTGCCAGCAGCCCCAGGGCAGGGGGCTTCTACGAGCAGTACTTC	CASSPRAGGFYEQYF
.	.	TRBV2	TRBJ2-7	TGTGCCAGCAGTGGGACAGCTATACACGAGCAGTACTTC	CASSGTAIHEQYF
TRBD1	.	TRBV7-9	TRBJ1-1	TGTGCCAGCAGCTCGACAGGGTGGGGAGCTTTCTTT	CASSSTGWGAFF
TRBD1	few	TRBV19	TRBJ2-7	TGTGCCAGTAGTATAGCGACAGGGATGGGCTACGAGCAGTACTTC	CASSIATGMGYEQYF
TRBD2	.	TRBV28	TRBJ2-7	TGTGCCAGCAGTTTATACGGGAGGGGTGGCGAGCAGTACTTC	CASSLYGRGGEQYF
.	few	TRBV11-2	TRBJ2-3	TGTGCCAGCAGCCGCTACACAGATACGCAGTATTTT	CASSRYTDTQYF
TRBD2	.	TRBV10-2	TRBJ2-2	TGCGCCAGCAGGACAGGACTAGCGGGAGCTACCGGGGAGCTGTTTTTT	CASRTGLAGATGELFF
.	.	TRBV13	TRBJ2-7	TGTGCCAGCAGCTTCTCCGGACTCTTCTCCTACGAGCAGTACTTC	CASSFSGLFSYEQYF
.	.	TRBV7-9	TRBJ1-5	TGTGCCACCGCCGGAGGCGGCAATCAGCCCCAGCATTTT	CATAGGGNQPQHF
.	.	TRBV9	TRBJ2-3	TGTGCCAGCAGCGACCCGGGACTCGGCACAGATACGCAGTATTTT	CASSDPGLGTDTQYF
.	few	TRBV7-9	TRBJ1-1	TGTGCCAGCAGCCTCAGTGACACTGAAGCTTTCTTT	CASSLSDTEAFF
TRBD1	.	TRBV5-6	TRBJ2-1	TGTGCCAGCAGCTTGGCGGGACAGGGGCTAATCTACAATGAGCAGTTCTTC	CASSLAGQGLIYNEQFF
.	.	TRBV6-5	TRBJ1-5	TGTGCCAGCAGTTACTCCGCGGCGGGCAATCAGCCCCAGCATTTT	CASSYSAAGNQPQHF
.	.	TRBV4-1	TRBJ2-1	TGCGCCAGCAGCCAATCCCCGAACAATGAGCAGTTCTTC	CASSQSPNNEQFF
.	.	TRBV11-2	TRBJ2-5	TGTGCCAGCAGCCCAGGGACACTAGGGTACGAGACCCAGTACTTC	CASSPGTLGYETQYF
TRBD2	.	TRBV30	TRBJ2-3	TGTGCCCGGAGTAGCGGGAGGGGGACAGATACGCAGTATTTT	CARSSGRGTDTQYF
.	.	TRBV28	TRBJ1-5	TGTGCCAGCAGTCCGGGGGAGGGTCTGGAGGGGGAGCCCCAGCATTTT	CASSPGEGLEGEPQHF
.	.	TRBV30	TRBJ2-7	TGTGCCTGGAGTGTAGGAAGTGCAGGGACCCACGAGCAGTACTTC	CAWSVGSAGTHEQYF
.	.	TRBV6-5	TRBJ2-2	TGTGCCAGCAGTGGCATCACCGGGGAGCTGTTTTTT	CASSGITGELFF
.	few	TRBV19	TRBJ2-2	TGTGCCAGTAGTCCCACGGGTACCGGGGAGCTGTTTTTT	CASSPTGTGELFF
.	.	TRBV2	TRBJ1-1	TGTGCCAGCCAATGGGGCACCACTGAAGCTTTCTTT	CASQWGTTEAFF
TRBD2	.	TRBV29-1	TRBJ2-5	TGCAGCGTTGTTCTAGCGGGAGAGGTAGAGACCCAGTACTTC	CSVVLAGEVETQYF
TRBD1	.	TRBV5-8	TRBJ2-1	TGTGCCAGCAGCTTACCTACAGGGGGAAATGAGCAGTTCTTC	CASSLPTGGNEQFF
.	.	TRBV7-9	TRBJ1-5	TGTGCCAGCAGCTTCGGGGGAAGAAGCAATCAGCCCCAGCATTTT	CASSFGGRSNQPQHF
.	.	TRBV6-8	TRBJ1-5	TGTGCCAGCAGCTCCCCGGGGGAAGCAGAATCAAATCAGCCCCAGCATTTT	CASSSPGEAESNQPQHF
.	once	TRBV4-1	TRBJ2-6	TGCGCCAGCAGCCTCTCTGGGGCCAACGTCCTGACTTTC	CASSLSGANVLTF
TRBD2	.	TRBV4-1	TRBJ2-2	TGCGCCAGCAGCCGAGGGGTAGCGGGAGGGATCACCGGGGAGCTGTTTTTT	CASSRGVAGGITGELFF
.	once	TRBV10-3	TRBJ1-1	TGTGCCATCAGTACTTATAACACTGAAGCTTTCTTT	CAISTYNTEAFF
TRBD1	few	TRBV18	TRBJ1-5	TGTGCCAGCTCGTCAGGGGGCCCTGGGGAGCCCCAGCATTTT	CASSSGGPGEPQHF
.	.	TRBV29-1	TRBJ2-2	TGCAGCGTTGTCCCTACTGGGGACACCGGGGAGCTGTTTTTT	CSVVPTGDTGELFF
.	.	TRBV7-3	TRBJ2-1	TGTGCCAGCAGCTTAACGGCTAGTATATCCAATGAGCAGTTCTTC	CASSLTASISNEQFF
TRBD1	few	TRBV2	TRBJ1-5	TGTGCCAGCAGTGGGACAGGGGGCAGCAATCAGCCCCAGCATTTT	CASSGTGGSNQPQHF
TRBD1	once	TRBV7-6	TRBJ1-5	TGTGCCAGCAGCTCGGACAGGGGGCCGAGTCAGCCCCAGCATTTT	CASSSDRGPSQPQHF
.	.	TRBV13	TRBJ1-5	TGTGCCAGCAGCTTAGGCAGGGACAGCAATCAGCCCCAGCATTTT	CASSLGRDSNQPQHF
.	.	TRBV6-1	TRBJ2-3	TGTCAAGTAGGAGGCAGCCAATACGATACGCAGTATTTT	CQVGGSQYDTQYF
.	.	TRBV10-3	TRBJ2-5	TGTGCCATCAGTGAAAGACAGGAAGGAGAGACCCAGTACTTC	CAISERQEGETQYF
TRBD1	.	TRBV27	TRBJ2-7	TGTGCCAGCGGTAGGGACAGGGCCCACGAGCAGTACTTC	CASGRDRAHEQYF
TRBD1	.	TRBV5-1	TRBJ1-4	TGCGCCAGCACGGGGGGACAGGAGGTCGATGAAAAACTGTTTTTT	CASTGGQEVDEKLFF
.	few	TRBV10-3	TRBJ1-2	TGTGCCATCAGTGACGCGGGGGCTGGCTACACCTTC	CAISDAGAGYTF
.	.	TRBV6-5	TRBJ2-5	TGTGCCAGCAGAGCCCCTGAGGAGACCCAGTACTTC	CASRAPEETQYF
.	.	TRBV7-6	TRBJ1-1	TGTGCCAGTACCCCCAGCGGGACGGGCACTGAAGCTTTCTTT	CASTPSGTGTEAFF
.	.	TRBV7-9	TRBJ2-1	TGTGCCAGCAGCTTACAGGGGAACAATGAGCAGTTCTTC	CASSLQGNNEQFF
TRBD1	.	TRBV6-1	TRBJ2-1	TGTGCCAGCAGAGGCCCGGGACAGAACAATGAGCAGTTCTTC	CASRGPGQNNEQFF
.	.	TRBV4-1	TRBJ2-7	TGCGCCAGCAGCCAAGGGAACACCTACGAGCAGTACTTC	CASSQGNTYEQYF
.	few	TRBV27	TRBJ2-7	TGTGCCAGCAGTTTAGGGTACGAGCAGTACTTC	CASSLGYEQYF
TRBD1	once	TRBV7-6	TRBJ1-1	TGTGCCAGCAGCTTAGAGGACAGGGGGTATTTCACTGAAGCTTTCTTT	CASSLEDRGYFTEAFF
TRBD2	.	TRBV6-5	TRBJ2-7	TGTGCCAGCAGTTACTCTAGCGGGACCTCCTACGAGCAGTACTTC	CASSYSSGTSYEQYF
TRBD1	.	TRBV27	TRBJ1-2	TGTGCCAGCAGGGACAGGGGGGATGGCTACACCTTC	CASRDRGDGYTF
.	.	TRBV21-1	TRBJ2-1	TGTGCCAGCAGCGGCCGGACAGGGCTCTCCTACAATGAGCAGTTCTTC	CASSGRTGLSYNEQFF
.	once	TRBV2	TRBJ2-7	TGTGCCAGCAGGAAAGAACCCCAATCTTACGAGCAGTACTTC	CASRKEPQSYEQYF
.	.	TRBV27	TRBJ2-7	TGTGCCAGCAGTTTTGCTGGGTCCTACGAGCAGTACTTC	CASSFAGSYEQYF
TRBD2	once	TRBV4-1	TRBJ2-7	TGCGCCAGCAGCCAAGACCCGGGGGGCGAGCAGTACTTC	CASSQDPGGEQYF
.	.	TRBV5-5	TRBJ2-7	TGTGCCAGCAGCTTGGATGCGGCCCCCTCCTACGAGCAGTACTTC	CASSLDAAPSYEQYF
.	.	TRBV9	TRBJ2-1	TGTGCCAGCAGCGTAGGACAGGCGGCCTCCTCGACGGTGCTCTTC	CASSVGQAASSTVLF
TRBD1	medium-sized	TRBV25-1	TRBJ1-5	TGTGCCAGCAGTGGACAGGGGTATCAGCCCCAGCATTTT	CASSGQGYQPQHF
.	.	TRBV7-2	TRBJ2-1	TGTGCCAGCAGCTTAGCTCTAGCAACGAACAATGAGCAGTTCTTC	CASSLALATNNEQFF
.	.	TRBV13	TRBJ2-1	TGTGCCAGCAGTCCCCAGGCGGAACCCTACAATGAGCAGTTCTTC	CASSPQAEPYNEQFF
.	.	TRBV14	TRBJ2-7	TGTGCCAGCAGCCCCCGACAGTACTACGAGCAGTACTTC	CASSPRQYYEQYF
.	.	TRBV30	TRBJ1-3	TGTGCCTGGAGTGGTACTGGAAACACCATATATTTT	CAWSGTGNTIYF
.	.	TRBV6-5	TRBJ1-2	TGTGCCAGCAGTTACCAAGGGGCGCCGGATGGCTACACCTTC	CASSYQGAPDGYTF